This entry describes one TCR beta chain. Trimming pared 4 bases from V and 4 bases from J, leaving 19 bases between. The CDR3 totals 15 residues. Germline lookup yields CDR1 GTSNPN and CDR2 SVGIG (reference sequence). This sample's treatment: oral pan-JAK inhibitor, 5-10 mg twice daily. The entry originates in a study of CD8+ T cells in alopecia areata. TCR sequencing used cDNA made by reverse transcription of extracted RNA. Sequencing used immunoSEQ multiplex PCR; TCRdb keeps in-frame clones, though not all of them. The sample has more than 200,000 clones, roughly 44% seen once. The sequenced sample was CD4+ T cells sorted from blood, obtained around week 37, from a patient treated with tofacitinib. This chain links TRBV30 with TRBJ2-5; D might be TRBD2 (6 bases). This receptor was obtained from a human donor with alopecia areata. The CDR3 protein is CAWTLGGIGLETQYF. The CDR3 DNA reads TGTGCCTGGACCCTGGGGGGAATTGGATTAGAGACCCAGTACTTC.